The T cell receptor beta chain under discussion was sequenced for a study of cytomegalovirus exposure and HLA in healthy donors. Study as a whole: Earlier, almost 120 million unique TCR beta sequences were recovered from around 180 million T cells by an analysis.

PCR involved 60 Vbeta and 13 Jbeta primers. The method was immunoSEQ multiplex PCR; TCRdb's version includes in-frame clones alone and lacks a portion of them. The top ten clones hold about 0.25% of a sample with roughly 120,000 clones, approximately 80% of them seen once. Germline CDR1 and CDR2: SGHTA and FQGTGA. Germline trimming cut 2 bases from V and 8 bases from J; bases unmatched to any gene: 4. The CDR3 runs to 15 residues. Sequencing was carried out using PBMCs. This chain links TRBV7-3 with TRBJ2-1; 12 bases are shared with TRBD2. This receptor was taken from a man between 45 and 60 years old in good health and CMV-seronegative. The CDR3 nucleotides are TGTGCCAGCAGCTTAGCGTCTAGCGGGGGGGATGAGCAGTTCTTC. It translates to CASSLASSGGDEQFF. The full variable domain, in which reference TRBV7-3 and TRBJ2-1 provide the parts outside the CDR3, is GAGVSQTPSNKVTEKGKYVELRCDPISGHTALYWYRQSLGQGPEFLIYFQGTGAADDSGLPNDRFFAVRPEGSVSTLKIQRTERGDSAVYLCASSLASSGGDEQFFGPGTRLTVL.